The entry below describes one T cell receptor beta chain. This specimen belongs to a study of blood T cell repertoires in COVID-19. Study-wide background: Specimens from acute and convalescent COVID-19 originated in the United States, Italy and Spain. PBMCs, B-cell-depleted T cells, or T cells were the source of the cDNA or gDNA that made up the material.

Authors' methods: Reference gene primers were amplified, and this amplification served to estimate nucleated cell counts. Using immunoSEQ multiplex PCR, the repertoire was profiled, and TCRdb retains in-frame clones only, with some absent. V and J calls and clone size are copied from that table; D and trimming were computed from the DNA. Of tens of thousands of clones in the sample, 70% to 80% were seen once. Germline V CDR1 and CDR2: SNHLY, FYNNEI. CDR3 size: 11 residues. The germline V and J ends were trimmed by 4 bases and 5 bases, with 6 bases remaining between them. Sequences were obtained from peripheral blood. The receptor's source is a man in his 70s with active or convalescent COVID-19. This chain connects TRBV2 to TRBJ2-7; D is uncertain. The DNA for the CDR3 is TGTGCCAGCAGTGTTCATGACGAGCAGTACTTC. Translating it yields CASSVHDEQYF.